Each of the 22 T cell receptor beta chains below was sequenced from the same sample in a study of Ad26.COV2.S vaccination and SARS-CoV-2 variants. Clones were sequenced by immunoSEQ multiplex PCR, and TCRdb holds only the in-frame ones, with some missing. This table has about 480,000 clones, around nine tenths appearing once. As to treatment: about 20 received Ad26.COV2.S at low or high dose, single or two shots; a few received placebo; per-sample allocation not given. Specimen acquisition occurred on day 63 following the initial vaccine or placebo injection. The source material was peripheral blood, sampled in a trial of Ad26.COV2.S vaccine versus placebo. Source of these receptors: a person aged 18-60 years who received the Ad26.COV2.S COVID-19 vaccine or a placebo.

V gene TRBV2 combines with J gene TRBJ1-1; 7 bases line up with TRBD1. The ends lost 3 bases at V and 4 bases at J; junction bases unmatched: 2. This CDR3 has 13 residues. CDR1 and CDR2 from the germline V gene are SNHLY and FYNNEI. The CDR3 protein is CASSDQGGTEAFF. CDR3 coding DNA: TGTGCCAGCAGTGACCAGGGGGGCACTGAAGCTTTCTTT.

This clone appeared a single time. The J gene is TRBJ1-1, the V gene TRBV5-1; D call uncertain. The CDR3 covers 13 residues. From germline, CDR1 is SGHRS and CDR2 YFSETQ. V gave up 4 bases and J gave up 3 bases, with 10 bases separating them. CDR3 bases: TGCGCCAGCAGCCTCCGGGGTGACACTGAAGCTTTCTTT. Protein product: CASSLRGDTEAFF. The full variable domain, its missing parts supplied by reference TRBV5-1 and TRBJ1-1, is KAGVTQTPRYLIKTRGQQVTLSCSPISGHRSVSWYQQTPGQGLQFLFEYFSETQRNKGNFPGRFSGRQFSNSRSEMNVSTLELGDSALYLCASSLRGDTEAFFGQGTRLTVV.

This clone was seen ten or more times. V and J are TRBV11-2 and TRBJ2-1; 10 bases match TRBD2. The CDR3 is 16 amino acids. CDR1 and CDR2 from the germline V gene are SGHAT and FQNNGV. V dropped 6 bases and J dropped 4; count of bases not matched to a gene: 9. CDR3 nucleotides: TGTGCCAGCAGGCCACCCGGGACTAGCGTATACAATGAGCAGTTCTTC. This gives the protein CASRPPGTSVYNEQFF. The full variable domain, in which reference TRBV11-2 and TRBJ2-1 provide the parts outside the CDR3, is EAGVAQSPRYKIIEKRQSVAFWCNPISGHATLYWYQQILGQGPKLLIQFQNNGVVDDSQLPKDRFSAERLKGVDSTLKIQPAKLEDSAVYLCASRPPGTSVYNEQFFGPGTRLTVL.

Points on this clone: The sample has other DNA sequences that encode this CDR3 too. This chain uses TRBV10-3 with TRBJ1-5; tentative D call: TRBD1 (5 bases). This CDR3 region has 14 residues. From germline, CDR1 is ENHRY and CDR2 SYGVKD. V shed 5 bases and J shed 3 bases, with 11 bases lying between them. The CDR3: CAISRTGDNQPQHF. Here the CDR3 DNA reads TGTGCCATCAGTCGAACAGGAGACAATCAGCCCCAGCATTTT.

The V call is TRBV6-1, the J call TRBJ2-3; D unclear. Trimming removed 2 bases from V and 4 bases from J, with 16 bases in between. The CDR3 runs to 16 residues. In germline, CDR1 is MNHNS, CDR2 SASEGT. CDR3 sequence: CASSEFRAGKADTQYF. In nucleotides, the CDR3 is TGTGCCAGCAGTGAATTTAGGGCAGGAAAGGCAGATACGCAGTATTTT.

The chain joins TRBV1 to TRBJ2-3; the table's D call of TRBD2 was not tested on the DNA. TRBV1 is described as a pseudogene. The CDR3 has 16 amino acids. The CDR3 region is CTSTPGFAGAKDTQYF. DNA of the CDR3: TGCACCAGCACCCCGGGGTTCGCGGGAGCGAAAGATACGCAGTATTTT.

The gene calls are TRBV4-1 and TRBJ1-4; 7 nucleotides align to TRBD1. Germline V gene sequence: CDR1 MGHRA, CDR2 YSYEKL. The CDR3 runs to 15 residues. Trimming took 5 bases from V and 0 from J; bases not matched to a gene: 3. CDR3 protein: CASSFDRATNEKLFF. The CDR3 nucleotides read TGCGCCAGCAGCTTCGACAGGGCAACTAATGAAAAACTGTTTTTT.

This chain uses TRBV15 with TRBJ2-5; D could derive from TRBD1 or TRBD2 (5 bases each). V lost 0 bases and J lost 5, with 10 bases in between. This CDR3 is 14 amino acids long. Germline CDR1 is LNHNV and CDR2 is YYDKDF (reference sequence). The CDR3, as DNA: TGTGCCACCAGCAGAGATCGGGGCTGGGAGACCCAGTACTTC. Translating gives CATSRDRGWETQYF.

The rearrangement links TRBV6-5 to TRBJ2-1; a weak D match, TRBD2 (5 bases). Trimming pared 5 bases from V and 2 bases from J, leaving 7 bases between. This CDR3 is built from 13 residues. Germline-derived CDR1 and CDR2 are MNHEY and SVGAGI. This CDR3 reads CASSPGTYNEQFF. For the CDR3, the DNA is TGTGCCAGCAGTCCGGGGACCTACAATGAGCAGTTCTTC.

This clone occurred a few times. The chain carries TRBV28 and TRBJ1-1, with D possibly matching TRBD1 (6 bases). The CDR3 is 15 residues long. Germline CDR1 and CDR2: MDHEN and SYDVKM. Trimming took 3 bases from V and 1 from J, leaving 12 bases between them. The CDR3 region has the DNA TGTGCCAGCAGTTTCCCGGGGGCTCCGAACACTGAAGCTTTCTTT. This gives the protein CASSFPGAPNTEAFF.

J is TRBJ2-7 and V is TRBV7-8, with D unresolved. The CDR3 has 14 amino acids. V was trimmed by 0 bases and J by 4 bases, leaving 10 bases between them. The V gene's germline CDR1 is SGHVS and CDR2 FQNEAQ. Here the CDR3 DNA reads TGTGCCAGCAGCTTAGCCGGACCGGATTACGAGCAGTACTTC. Protein product: CASSLAGPDYEQYF.

This clone has a single count. The chain carries TRBV30 and TRBJ2-7; D gene unclear. CDR3 length: 13 amino acids. Trimming removed 1 base at V and 6 bases at J, with 13 bases between. Germline lookup yields CDR1 GTSNPN and CDR2 SVGIG (reference sequence). The CDR3 DNA is TGTGCCTGGAGTGCAACGGCCACCCGCGAGCAGTACTTC. It is translated as CAWSATATREQYF.

V gene TRBV6-1 combines with J gene TRBJ2-2, with 9 positions matching TRBD1. Per the germline V gene, CDR1 is MNHNS and CDR2 is SASEGT. The junction had 10 bases not matched to a gene; V was cut back by 4 bases and J by 4 bases. The CDR3 is 17 residues long. The CDR3: CASSASTGGLLTGELFF. The CDR3 nucleotides are TGTGCCAGCAGTGCGTCGACAGGGGGTCTACTCACCGGGGAGCTGTTTTTT.

The genes are TRBV28 and TRBJ1-4; D uncertain. Trimming took 4 bases from V and 5 from J, leaving 20 bases between them. Germline lookup yields CDR1 MDHEN and CDR2 SYDVKM. The CDR3 is 17 amino acids. The CDR3: CASSSGGRGLANEKLFF. The CDR3 DNA follows: TGTGCCAGCAGTTCCGGCGGTCGAGGGTTGGCAAATGAAAAACTGTTTTTT.

The chain has TRBV29-1 and TRBJ2-3; the D is unclear. The CDR3 has 12 amino acids. From germline, CDR1 is SQVTM and CDR2 ANQGSEA. Trimming cost V 3 bases and J 0 bases, with 4 bases left between them. The CDR3 reads CSVEDSTDTQYF. The CDR3 coding sequence is TGCAGCGTTGAGGACAGCACAGATACGCAGTATTTT.

The chain couples TRBV7-2 to TRBJ2-5; D possibly corresponds to TRBD2 (6 bases). Trimming pared 5 bases from V and 5 bases from J, leaving 12 bases between. The length of the CDR3 is 13 residues. From germline, CDR1 is SGHTA and CDR2 FQGNSA. CDR3 in amino acids: CASSRQRGETQYF. CDR3 sequence (DNA): TGTGCCAGCAGCCGCCAACGGGGGGAGACCCAGTACTTC. Together with reference TRBV7-2 and TRBJ2-5, the CDR3 gives the full variable domain: GAGVSQSPSNKVTEKGKDVELRCDPISGHTALYWYRQSLGQGLEFLIYFQGNSAPDKSGLPSDRFSAERTGGSVSTLTIQRTQQEDSAVYLCASSRQRGETQYFGPGTRLLVL.

In this sample, this clone turned up a few times. The chain uses TRBV7-2 and TRBJ2-5; TRBD1 agrees at 10 bases. CDR1 and CDR2 from the germline V gene are SGHTA and FQGNSA. This CDR3 comprises 16 residues. J was trimmed by 2 bases and V by 4 bases; bases with no gene match: 7. The CDR3: CASSSRTGGNQETQYF. CDR3 nucleotides: TGTGCCAGCAGCTCTCGGACAGGGGGAAATCAAGAGACCCAGTACTTC.

This clone was recorded a few times. The chain uses TRBV28 and TRBJ1-1; the D gene is possibly TRBD1 (5 bases). The V gene's germline CDR1 is MDHEN and CDR2 SYDVKM. Trimming removed 5 bases at V and 5 bases at J, with 12 bases between. This CDR3 is built from 13 residues. The CDR3 DNA sequence: TGTGCCAGCAGTCTCCCAGGGAATACTGAAGCTTTCTTT. Translating it yields CASSLPGNTEAFF.

The chain recombines TRBV6-1 with TRBJ2-7; 11 nucleotides agree with TRBD1. Germline values: CDR1 MNHNS, CDR2 SASEGT. The junction had 6 bases not matched to a gene; V was cut back by 5 bases and J by 6 bases. This CDR3 is built from 14 residues. The CDR3 DNA sequence: TGTGCCAGCAGTATAACCGGGACAGGGGGCGAGCAGTACTTC. The encoded protein is CASSITGTGGEQYF.

The chain uses TRBV5-1 and TRBJ1-2; TRBD1 matches 7 bases. Per germline, CDR1 SGHRS and CDR2 YFSETQ. V lost 2 bases and J lost 5; bases outside the gene matches: 18. CDR3 length: 18 residues. The CDR3 loop reads CASSFRAQTGITSYGYTF. In DNA form, the CDR3 reads TGCGCCAGCAGCTTTCGCGCCCAGACAGGGATCACCTCTTATGGCTACACCTTC.

Worth noting for this clone: One end of the junction does not line up with germline, which may come from a read error. The rearrangement links TRBV28 to TRBJ1-2, with 7 bases identical to TRBD1. Looked up from germline, CDR1 is MDHEN and CDR2 is SYDVKM. This CDR3 region has 13 residues. The chain's CDR3 is CASSLALTGWDWF. CDR3 nucleotide sequence: TGTGCCAGCAGTTTAGCACTGACAGGGTGGGATTGGTTC.

The CDR3 nucleotides are TGTGCCAGCAGCCCCCCACAGGGGAGATACGAGCAGTACTTC. It is translated as CASSPPQGRYEQYF. The chain employs TRBV6-2 or TRBV6-3 and TRBJ2-7; 7 nucleotides align to TRBD1. The CDR3 runs 14 residues. Germline V gives CDR1 MNHEY, CDR2 SVGEGT. V shed 6 bases, J shed 4 bases, and the junction held 9 bases outside the gene matches.